This TCR beta chain was identified in a study of blood T cell repertoires in COVID-19. CDR1 is LNHNV, CDR2 YYDKDF, per germline (reference sequence). This CDR3 comprises 16 residues. V dropped 1 base and J dropped 12; count of bases not matched to a gene: 13. Authors' processing steps: Reference gene primer amplification yielded estimated nucleated cell counts. TCRdb's copy holds only in-frame clones and misses some; the assay was immunoSEQ multiplex PCR. V and J calls and clone size come straight from that table; D and trimming were deduced from the DNA. The sample has tens of thousands of clones, 84% seen once.

The chain uses TRBV15 and TRBJ2-1; 9 bases are a match to TRBD2. The specimen was peripheral blood. The clonotype comes from a man aged 55-75 years with COVID-19, enrolled during active disease. The chain's CDR3 is CATSRGGTSPSGMQFF. The DNA for the CDR3 is TGTGCCACCAGCAGAGGCGGGACTAGCCCCTCGGGGATGCAGTTCTTC. The full variable domain, rest sourced from reference TRBV15 and TRBJ2-1, is DAMVIQNPRYQVTQFGKPVTLSCSQTLNHNVMYWYQQKSSQAPKLLFHYYDKDFNNEADTPDNFQSRRPNTSFCFLDIRSPGLGDTAMYLCATSRGGTSPSGMQFFGPGTRLTVL.